Below are 18 T cell receptor beta chains sequenced from a single sample in a study of T-cell reconstitution after alpha-beta-depleted transplantation in children (dated by TCRdb to the mid-2010s). The treatment or condition tag for this specimen amounts to: allogeneic hematopoietic cell transplantation with graft depleted of TCRalphabeta T cells and CD19 B cells. Libraries were built with PCR. The reads were generated on an Illumina HiSeq 2500. Molecular barcoding was employed in the preparation of TCR libraries, with unique molecular identifiers being used to normalize TCRbeta repertoire quantification. The public reads were reprocessed in TCRdb via fastp at Q25 and MiXCR, keeping in-frame beta chains. CDR3 protein duplicates are merged, each entry listing the most common genes and DNA. The sample includes 70,000 to 95,000 distinct CDR3 sequences, with around 16% observed a single time. The ten largest clones take up less than 20% of the sample.

This specimen consisted of PBMCs, mostly from graft donor cells, obtained 180 days after TCRalphabeta/CD19-depleted stem cell transplant. The receptors shown here come from a male patient between 2 and 15 years old who had a stem cell transplant for acute lymphoblastic leukemia, so the T cells may come from the graft donor.

The chain combines TRBV3-1 with TRBJ2-2; D remains ambiguous. The ends were cut back, 4 bases at V and 7 bases at J, with 13 bases in the middle. Germline lookup yields CDR1 LGHDT and CDR2 YNNKEL (reference sequence). CDR3 length: 14 residues. CDR3 sequence reads: CASSPLTDHGELFF. CDR3 nucleotides: TGTGCCAGCAGCCCCCTTACTGACCACGGGGAGCTGTTTTTT.

This clonotype was seen repeatedly, ten times or more. The chain links TRBV7-8 to TRBJ1-3; D unresolved. Between the trimmed V and J ends, which lost 5 bases and 0 bases, there was a span of 23 bases. Per the germline V gene, CDR1 is SGHVS and CDR2 is FQNEAQ. The CDR3 has 19 residues. Here the CDR3 DNA reads TGTGCCAGCAGCGCAACGGCTACCGGAGGATTAAGCTCTGGAAACACCATATATTTT. Protein: CASSATATGGLSSGNTIYF.

This clonotype turned up a few times. The gene calls are TRBV19 and TRBJ1-1; D is possibly TRBD1 (6 bases). Looked up from germline, CDR1 is LNHDA and CDR2 is SQIVND (reference sequence). The V gene lost 3 bases and the J gene lost 1 base, with 9 bases spanning the gap. The CDR3 is 14 amino acids. The CDR3 protein is CASSIRGANTEAFF. The DNA for the CDR3 is TGTGCCAGTAGTATCCGGGGGGCGAACACTGAAGCTTTCTTT.

This clonotype occurred a few times. The junction differs from germline at one of its ends, possibly a read error. This chain connects TRBV5-1 to TRBJ2-1; no firm D call. The CDR3 covers 11 residues. Germline CDR1 reads SGHRS; CDR2 reads YFSETQ. The CDR3 reads CASSLVGERFF. The CDR3 DNA sequence: TGCGCCAGCAGCTTGGTCGGCGAGCGGTTCTTC.

This clonotype was picked up a small number of times. This chain joins TRBV5-1 and TRBJ1-4, with 10 bases that match TRBD1. V shed 4 bases and J 0 bases; nucleotides not matched to a gene: 3. The CDR3 contains 16 residues. Per germline, CDR1 SGHRS and CDR2 YFSETQ. CDR3 nucleotides: TGCGCCAGCAGCCGACAGGGGGCAACAACTAATGAAAAACTGTTTTTT. Residues: CASSRQGATTNEKLFF.

J is TRBJ2-7 and V is TRBV5-1, with 7 bases aligning to TRBD2. The ends lost 4 bases at V and 2 bases at J; junction bases unmatched: 9. This CDR3 comprises 15 residues. The germline gives CDR1 SGHRS, CDR2 YFSETQ. The CDR3 sequence is CASSQVAGAPYEQYF. The DNA of the CDR3 is TGCGCCAGCAGCCAGGTAGCGGGCGCGCCCTACGAGCAGTACTTC.

The chain combines TRBV7-9 with TRBJ1-1; weak D call: TRBD1 (5 bases). CDR1 is SEHNR, CDR2 FQNEAQ, per germline (reference sequence). The length of the CDR3 is 12 residues. The ends were cut back, 0 bases at V and 8 bases at J, with 7 bases in the middle. CDR3 DNA: TGTGCCAGCAGCTTAGCAGCAGGGGAAGCTTTCTTT. This translates into CASSLAAGEAFF.

In its sample, this clonotype is medium-sized (0.01 to 0.1%). The chain couples TRBV28 to TRBJ2-3; 8 bases line up with TRBD2. The CDR3 extends over 15 amino acids. V shed 10 bases, J shed 2 bases, and the junction held 11 bases outside the gene matches. The germline CDR1 and CDR2 sequences are MDHEN and SYDVKM. The CDR3 spells CATVSPSGFTDTQYF. The CDR3 DNA sequence: TGTGCCACCGTATCCCCTAGCGGGTTCACAGATACGCAGTATTTT.

This clonotype was seen more than once but under ten times. CDR3 residues: CASSLAGIGDEQYF. CDR3 DNA sequence: TGCGCCAGCAGCTTGGCAGGGATCGGGGACGAGCAGTACTTC. The rearrangement joins TRBV5-1 to TRBJ2-7; D may be TRBD1 or TRBD2 (5 bases each). The CDR3 consists of 14 residues. The V gene's germline CDR1 is SGHRS and CDR2 YFSETQ. With 0 bases removed from V and 5 bases from J, the gap between germline ends came to 12 bases. Looking up the rest from reference TRBV5-1 and TRBJ2-7 gives the full variable domain: KAGVTQTPRYLIKTRGQQVTLSCSPISGHRSVSWYQQTPGQGLQFLFEYFSETQRNKGNFPGRFSGRQFSNSRSEMNVSTLELGDSALYLCASSLAGIGDEQYFGPGTRLTVT.

The chain employs TRBV5-1 and TRBJ2-5; D ambiguous. The V gene lost 4 bases and the J gene lost 0 bases, with 16 bases spanning the gap. CDR1 and CDR2 (germline): SGHRS, YFSETQ. The CDR3 runs 16 residues. This chain's CDR3 is CASSTPPTLNQETQYF. The CDR3 nucleotides read TGCGCCAGCAGCACTCCCCCCACCTTAAACCAAGAGACCCAGTACTTC.

The sample holds a few counts of this clonotype. The chain couples TRBV20-1 to TRBJ2-2; D ambiguous. The germline V gene has CDR1 DFQATT and CDR2 SNEGSKA (reference sequence). Trimming took 1 base from V and 7 from J, leaving 13 bases between them. This CDR3 has 14 residues. CDR3 in DNA: TGCAGTGCTAGAGCTCCGGCCCGGAGCGGGGAGCTGTTTTTT. It codes for CSARAPARSGELFF.

The chain uses TRBV24-1 and TRBJ2-3, with TRBD2 identical over 8 bases. This CDR3 has 17 amino acids. V trimming: 0 bases; J trimming: 3 bases; junction bases outside the gene matches: 7. CDR1 is KGHDR, CDR2 SFDVKD, per germline. CDR3 amino acids: CATSDLQAGGHTDTQYF. As DNA, the CDR3 is TGTGCCACCAGTGATTTGCAGGCGGGGGGCCATACAGATACGCAGTATTTT.

The rearrangement links TRBV7-2 to TRBJ2-5, with 7 bases that match TRBD2. The germline CDR1 and CDR2 sequences are SGHTA and FQGNSA. V lost 1 base to trimming and J lost 5 bases; unmatched junction nucleotides: 7. This CDR3 contains 15 residues. The CDR3 DNA reads TGTGCCAGCAGCTTAGGGAGCGGGGATTCGGAGACCCAGTACTTC. Translated: CASSLGSGDSETQYF.

This clonotype was observed many times. The chain employs TRBV5-1 and TRBJ1-6; tentative D call: TRBD1 (6 bases). Germline lookup yields CDR1 SGHRS and CDR2 YFSETQ. Trimming shortened V by 4 bases and J by 7 bases, and 15 bases separated the two germline ends. This CDR3 has 15 residues. CDR3 region: CASSPGDNINSPLHF. Written as DNA, the CDR3 is TGCGCCAGCAGCCCGGGGGACAATATCAATTCACCCCTCCACTTT. Variable domain in full (rest from reference TRBV5-1 and TRBJ1-6): KAGVTQTPRYLIKTRGQQVTLSCSPISGHRSVSWYQQTPGQGLQFLFEYFSETQRNKGNFPGRFSGRQFSNSRSEMNVSTLELGDSALYLCASSPGDNINSPLHFGNGTRLTVT.

In its sample, this clonotype was seen a few times. The genes are TRBV10-3 and TRBJ1-1; D gene uncertain. CDR3 size: 12 residues. Trimming cost V 4 bases and J 9 bases, with 12 bases left between them. In germline, CDR1 is ENHRY, CDR2 SYGVKD. The chain's CDR3 is CAISVLEGKAFF. The CDR3 DNA reads TGTGCCATCAGTGTTCTAGAGGGAAAAGCTTTCTTT.

In this sample, this clonotype turned up a few times. This chain joins TRBV20-1 and TRBJ2-2; no clear D. Germline-derived CDR1 and CDR2 are DFQATT and SNEGSKA (reference sequence). The CDR3 is 16 residues long. V was pared by 0 bases and J by 0 bases, with 11 bases between. This CDR3 is CSARDPMSTNTGELFF. CDR3 sequence (DNA): TGCAGTGCTAGAGATCCAATGAGTACGAACACCGGGGAGCTGTTTTTT.

This clonotype came up a few times. The rearrangement joins TRBV7-9 to TRBJ2-5; 8 nucleotides align to TRBD1. V shed 3 bases, J shed 2 bases, and the junction held 2 bases outside the gene matches. The CDR3 runs to 14 residues. Germline V gene data show CDR1 as SEHNR and CDR2 as FQNEAQ (reference sequence). The CDR3 protein is CASSFRQGQETQYF. CDR3 DNA: TGTGCCAGCAGCTTCCGACAGGGGCAAGAGACCCAGTACTTC.

The rearrangement links TRBV11-2 to TRBJ2-7; D unclear. V shed 2 bases and J shed 0 bases, with 20 bases lying between them. There are 18 residues in the CDR3. Germline CDR1 is SGHAT and CDR2 is FQNNGV. CDR3 sequence reads: CASSLFFLGSRGSYEQYF. The CDR3 coding sequence is TGTGCCAGCAGCTTATTTTTTCTCGGGTCGCGAGGCTCCTACGAGCAGTACTTC. The whole variable domain, remainder taken from reference TRBV11-2 and TRBJ2-7, is EAGVAQSPRYKIIEKRQSVAFWCNPISGHATLYWYQQILGQGPKLLIQFQNNGVVDDSQLPKDRFSAERLKGVDSTLKIQPAKLEDSAVYLCASSLFFLGSRGSYEQYFGPGTRLTVT.